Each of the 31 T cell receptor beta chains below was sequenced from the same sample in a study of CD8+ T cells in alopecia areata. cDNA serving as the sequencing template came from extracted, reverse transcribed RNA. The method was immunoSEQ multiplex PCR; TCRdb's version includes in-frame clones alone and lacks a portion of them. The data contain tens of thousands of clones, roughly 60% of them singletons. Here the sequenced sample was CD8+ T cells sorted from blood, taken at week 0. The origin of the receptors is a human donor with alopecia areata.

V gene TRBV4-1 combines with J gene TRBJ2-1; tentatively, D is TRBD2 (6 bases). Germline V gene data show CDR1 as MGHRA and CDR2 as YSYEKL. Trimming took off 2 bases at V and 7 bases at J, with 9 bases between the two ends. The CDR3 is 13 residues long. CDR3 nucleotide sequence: TGCGCCAGCAGCCAACTAGCGACGAATGAGCAGTTCTTC. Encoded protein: CASSQLATNEQFF.

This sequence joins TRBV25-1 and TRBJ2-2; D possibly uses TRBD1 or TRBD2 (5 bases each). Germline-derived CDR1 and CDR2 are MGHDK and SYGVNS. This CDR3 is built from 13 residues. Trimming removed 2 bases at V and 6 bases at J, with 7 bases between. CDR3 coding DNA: TGTGCCAGCAGTGAAGTGGGGGCCGGGGAGCTGTTTTTT. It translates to CASSEVGAGELFF.

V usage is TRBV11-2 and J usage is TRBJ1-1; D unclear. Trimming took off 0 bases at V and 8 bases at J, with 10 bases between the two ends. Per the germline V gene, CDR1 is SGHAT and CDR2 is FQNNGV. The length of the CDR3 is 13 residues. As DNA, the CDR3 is TGTGCCAGCAGCTTAGATTCATGGATAGAAGCTTTCTTT. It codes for CASSLDSWIEAFF.

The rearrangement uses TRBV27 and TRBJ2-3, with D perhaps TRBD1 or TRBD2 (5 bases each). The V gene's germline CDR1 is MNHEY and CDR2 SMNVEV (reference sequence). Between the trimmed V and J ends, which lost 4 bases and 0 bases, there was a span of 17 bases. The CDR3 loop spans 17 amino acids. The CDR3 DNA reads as TGTGCCAGCAGTTCGACTACACAGGTTGGGAGCACAGATACGCAGTATTTT. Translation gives CASSSTTQVGSTDTQYF.

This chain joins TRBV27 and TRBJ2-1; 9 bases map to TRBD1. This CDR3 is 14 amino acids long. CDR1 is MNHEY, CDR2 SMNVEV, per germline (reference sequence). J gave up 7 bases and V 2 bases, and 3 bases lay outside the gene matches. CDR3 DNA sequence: TGTGCCAGCAGTTTAGTGACAGGGGGAAATGAGCAGTTCTTC. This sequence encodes CASSLVTGGNEQFF.

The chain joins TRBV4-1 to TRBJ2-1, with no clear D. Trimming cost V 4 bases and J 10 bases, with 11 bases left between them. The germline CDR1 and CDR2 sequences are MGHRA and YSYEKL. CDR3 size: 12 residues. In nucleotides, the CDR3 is TGCGCCAGCAGCCCCGAGAGCGCCGAGCAGTTCTTC. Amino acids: CASSPESAEQFF.

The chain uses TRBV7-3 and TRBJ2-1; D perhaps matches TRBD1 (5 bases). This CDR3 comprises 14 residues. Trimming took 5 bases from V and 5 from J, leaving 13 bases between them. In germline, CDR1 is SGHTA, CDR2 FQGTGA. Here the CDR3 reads CASSAEDINNEQFF. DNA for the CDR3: TGTGCCAGCAGCGCCGAGGACATCAACAATGAGCAGTTCTTC.

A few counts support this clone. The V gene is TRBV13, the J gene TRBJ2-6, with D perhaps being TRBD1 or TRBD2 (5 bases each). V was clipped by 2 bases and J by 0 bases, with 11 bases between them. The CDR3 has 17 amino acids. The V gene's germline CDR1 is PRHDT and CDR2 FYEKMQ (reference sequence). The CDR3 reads CASSLWDRVSGANVLTF. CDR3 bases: TGTGCCAGCAGCTTATGGGACCGCGTCTCTGGGGCCAACGTCCTGACTTTC.

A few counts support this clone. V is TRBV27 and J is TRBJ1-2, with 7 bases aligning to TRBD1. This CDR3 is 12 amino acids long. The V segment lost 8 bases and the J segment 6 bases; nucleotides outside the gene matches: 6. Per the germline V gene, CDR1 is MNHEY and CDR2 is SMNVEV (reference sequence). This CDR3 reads CASPDRTHGYTF. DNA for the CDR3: TGTGCCAGCCCGGACAGGACTCATGGCTACACCTTC.

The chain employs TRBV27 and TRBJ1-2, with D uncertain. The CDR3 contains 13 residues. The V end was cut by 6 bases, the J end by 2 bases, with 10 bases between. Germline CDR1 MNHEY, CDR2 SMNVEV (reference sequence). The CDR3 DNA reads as TGTGCCAGCAGCGACCCGGACAACTATGGCTACACCTTC. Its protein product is CASSDPDNYGYTF.

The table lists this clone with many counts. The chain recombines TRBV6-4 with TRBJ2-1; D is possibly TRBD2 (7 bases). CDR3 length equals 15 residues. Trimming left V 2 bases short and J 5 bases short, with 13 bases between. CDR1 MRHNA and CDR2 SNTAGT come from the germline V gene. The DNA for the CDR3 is TGTGCCAGCAGTGACAGGGCGGGGGCTAACAATGAGCAGTTCTTC. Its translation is CASSDRAGANNEQFF.

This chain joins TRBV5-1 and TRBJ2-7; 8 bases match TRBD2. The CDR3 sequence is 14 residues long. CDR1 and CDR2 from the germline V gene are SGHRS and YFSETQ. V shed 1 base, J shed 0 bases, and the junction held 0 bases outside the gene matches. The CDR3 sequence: CASSLTSGSYEQYF. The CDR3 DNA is TGCGCCAGCAGCTTGACTAGCGGCTCCTACGAGCAGTACTTC.

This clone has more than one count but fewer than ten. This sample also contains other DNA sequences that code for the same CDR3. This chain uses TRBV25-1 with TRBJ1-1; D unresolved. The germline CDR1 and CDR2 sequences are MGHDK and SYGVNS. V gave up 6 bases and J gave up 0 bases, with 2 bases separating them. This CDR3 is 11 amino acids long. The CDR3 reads CASRVNTEAFF. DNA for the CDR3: TGTGCCAGCAGAGTGAACACTGAAGCTTTCTTT. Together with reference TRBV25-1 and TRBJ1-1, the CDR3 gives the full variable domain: EADIYQTPRYLVIGTGKKITLECSQTMGHDKMYWYQQDPGMELHLIHYSYGVNSTEKGDLSSESTVSRIRTEHFPLTLESARPSHTSQYLCASRVNTEAFFGQGTRLTVV.

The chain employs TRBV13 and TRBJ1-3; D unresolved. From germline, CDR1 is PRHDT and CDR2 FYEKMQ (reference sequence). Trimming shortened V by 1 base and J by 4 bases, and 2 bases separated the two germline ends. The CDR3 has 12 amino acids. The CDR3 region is CASSLVGNTIYF. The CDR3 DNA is TGTGCCAGCAGCTTAGTCGGAAACACCATATATTTT.

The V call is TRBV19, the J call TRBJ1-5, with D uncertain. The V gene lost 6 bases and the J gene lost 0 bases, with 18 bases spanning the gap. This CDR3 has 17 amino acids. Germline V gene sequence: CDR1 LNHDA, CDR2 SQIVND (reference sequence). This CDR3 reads CASSKRLAGYSNQPQHF. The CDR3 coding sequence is TGTGCCAGTAGCAAGAGACTTGCCGGCTATAGCAATCAGCCCCAGCATTTT.

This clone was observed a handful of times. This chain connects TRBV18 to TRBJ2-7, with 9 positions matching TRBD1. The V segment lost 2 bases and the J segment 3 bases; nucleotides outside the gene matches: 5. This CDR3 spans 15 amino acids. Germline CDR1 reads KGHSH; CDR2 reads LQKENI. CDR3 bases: TGTGCCAGCTCACCATCGACAGGGGGTAACTACGAGCAGTACTTC. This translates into CASSPSTGGNYEQYF.

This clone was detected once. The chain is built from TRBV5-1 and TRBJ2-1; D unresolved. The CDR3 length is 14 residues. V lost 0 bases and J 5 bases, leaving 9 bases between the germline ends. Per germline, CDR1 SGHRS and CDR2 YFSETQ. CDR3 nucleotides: TGCGCCAGCAGCTTGGTAGTCCAACACAATGAGCAGTTCTTC. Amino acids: CASSLVVQHNEQFF.

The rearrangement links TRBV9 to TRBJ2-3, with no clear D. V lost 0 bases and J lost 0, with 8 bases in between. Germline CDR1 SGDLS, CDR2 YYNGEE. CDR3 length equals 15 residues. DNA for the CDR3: TGTGCCAGCAGCGTAGGGCTTACTAGCACAGATACGCAGTATTTT. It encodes CASSVGLTSTDTQYF. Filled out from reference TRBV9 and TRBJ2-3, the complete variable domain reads DSGVTQTPKHLITATGQRVTLRCSPRSGDLSVYWYQQSLDQGLQFLIQYYNGEERAKGNILERFSAQQFPDLHSELNLSSLELGDSALYFCASSVGLTSTDTQYFGPGTRLTVL.

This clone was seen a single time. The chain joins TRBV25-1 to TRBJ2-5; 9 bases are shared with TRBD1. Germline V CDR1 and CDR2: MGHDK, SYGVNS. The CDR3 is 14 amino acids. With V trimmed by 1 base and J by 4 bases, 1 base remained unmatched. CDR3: CASSEWGQGETQYF. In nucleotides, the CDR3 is TGTGCCAGCAGTGAATGGGGACAGGGAGAGACCCAGTACTTC.

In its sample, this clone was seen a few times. DNA for the CDR3: TGCAGCGCACTAGGACAGGGCAATCAGCCCCAGCATTTT. Amino acid sequence: CSALGQGNQPQHF. The rearrangement links TRBV29-1 to TRBJ1-5; 7 nucleotides match TRBD1. The CDR3 is 13 amino acids. Germline V gene sequence: CDR1 SQVTM, CDR2 ANQGSEA. V shed 7 bases and J 2 bases; nucleotides not matched to a gene: 5. The variable domain in full, with the rest retrieved from reference TRBV29-1 and TRBJ1-5, is SAVISQKPSRDICQRGTSLTIQCQVDSQVTMMFWYRQQPGQSLTLIATANQGSEATYESGFVIDKFPISRPNLTFSTLTVSNMSPEDSSIYLCSALGQGNQPQHFGDGTRLSIL.

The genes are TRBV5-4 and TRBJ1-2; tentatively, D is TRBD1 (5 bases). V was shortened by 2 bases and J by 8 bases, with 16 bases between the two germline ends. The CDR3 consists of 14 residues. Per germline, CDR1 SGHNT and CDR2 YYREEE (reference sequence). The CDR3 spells CASSFGGTSPGYTF. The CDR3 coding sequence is TGTGCCAGCAGCTTTGGGGGAACAAGCCCAGGCTACACCTTC. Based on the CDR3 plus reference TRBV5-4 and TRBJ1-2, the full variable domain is ETGVTQSPTHLIKTRGQQVTLRCSSQSGHNTVSWYQQALGQGPQFIFQYYREEENGRGNFPPRFSGLQFPNYSSELNVNALELDDSALYLCASSFGGTSPGYTFGSGTRLTVV.

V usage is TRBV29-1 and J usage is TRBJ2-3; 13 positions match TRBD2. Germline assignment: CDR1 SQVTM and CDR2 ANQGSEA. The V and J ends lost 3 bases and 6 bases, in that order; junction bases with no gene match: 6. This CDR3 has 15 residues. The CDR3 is CSVDGLAGAGDTQYF. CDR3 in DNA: TGCAGCGTTGACGGACTAGCGGGGGCCGGGGATACGCAGTATTTT.

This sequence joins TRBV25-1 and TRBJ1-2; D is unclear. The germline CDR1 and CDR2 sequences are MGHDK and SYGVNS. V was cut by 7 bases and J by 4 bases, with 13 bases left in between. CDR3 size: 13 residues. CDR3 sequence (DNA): TGTGCCAGCACCCCAGGAGGAGGCTATGGCTACACCTTC. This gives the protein CASTPGGGYGYTF.

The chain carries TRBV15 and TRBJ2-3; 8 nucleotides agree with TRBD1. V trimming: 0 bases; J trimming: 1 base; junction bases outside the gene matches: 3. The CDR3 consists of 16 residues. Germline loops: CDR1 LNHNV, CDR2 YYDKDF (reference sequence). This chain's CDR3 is CATSRDRGPGTDTQYF. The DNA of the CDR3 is TGTGCCACCAGCAGAGACAGGGGGCCCGGCACAGATACGCAGTATTTT.

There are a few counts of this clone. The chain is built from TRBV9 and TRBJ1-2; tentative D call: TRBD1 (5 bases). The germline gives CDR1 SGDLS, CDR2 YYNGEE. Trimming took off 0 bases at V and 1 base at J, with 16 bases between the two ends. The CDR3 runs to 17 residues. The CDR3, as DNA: TGTGCCAGCAGCGTAGAACGCACCGGGACGGATAACTATGGCTACACCTTC. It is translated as CASSVERTGTDNYGYTF.

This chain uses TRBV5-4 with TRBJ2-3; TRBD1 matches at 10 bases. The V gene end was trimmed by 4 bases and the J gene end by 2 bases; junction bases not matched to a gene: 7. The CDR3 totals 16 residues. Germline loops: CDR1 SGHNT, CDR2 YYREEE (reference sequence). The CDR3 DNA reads TGTGCCAGCAGCGGAGGGGACAGGGGCTTCACAGATACGCAGTATTTT. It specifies CASSGGDRGFTDTQYF.

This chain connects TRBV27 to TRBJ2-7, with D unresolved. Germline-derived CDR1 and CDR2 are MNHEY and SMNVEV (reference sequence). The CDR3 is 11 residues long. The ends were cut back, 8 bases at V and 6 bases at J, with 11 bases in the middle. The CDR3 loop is CASEVGGEQYF. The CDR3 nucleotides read TGTGCCAGCGAGGTCGGTGGCGAGCAGTACTTC.

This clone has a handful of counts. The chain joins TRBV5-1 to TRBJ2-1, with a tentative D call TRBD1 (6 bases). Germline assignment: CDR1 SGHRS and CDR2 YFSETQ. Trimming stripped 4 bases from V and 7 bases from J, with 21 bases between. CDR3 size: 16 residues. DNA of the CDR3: TGCGCCAGCAGCCGCACCGTACAGGGAAAGGGGAATGAGCAGTTCTTC. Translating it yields CASSRTVQGKGNEQFF. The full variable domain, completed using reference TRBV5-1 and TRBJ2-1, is KAGVTQTPRYLIKTRGQQVTLSCSPISGHRSVSWYQQTPGQGLQFLFEYFSETQRNKGNFPGRFSGRQFSNSRSEMNVSTLELGDSALYLCASSRTVQGKGNEQFFGPGTRLTVL.

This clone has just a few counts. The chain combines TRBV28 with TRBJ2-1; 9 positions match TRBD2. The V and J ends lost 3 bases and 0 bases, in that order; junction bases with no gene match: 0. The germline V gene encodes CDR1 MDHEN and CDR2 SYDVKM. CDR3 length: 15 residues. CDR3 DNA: TGTGCCAGCAGTTTTAGCGGGAGCTCCTACAATGAGCAGTTCTTC. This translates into CASSFSGSSYNEQFF.

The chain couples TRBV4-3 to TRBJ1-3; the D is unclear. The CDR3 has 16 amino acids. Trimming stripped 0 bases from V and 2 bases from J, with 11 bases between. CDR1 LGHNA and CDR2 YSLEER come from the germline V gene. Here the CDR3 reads CASSQDKAAAGNTIYF. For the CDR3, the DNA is TGCGCCAGCAGCCAAGATAAGGCGGCGGCTGGAAACACCATATATTTT.

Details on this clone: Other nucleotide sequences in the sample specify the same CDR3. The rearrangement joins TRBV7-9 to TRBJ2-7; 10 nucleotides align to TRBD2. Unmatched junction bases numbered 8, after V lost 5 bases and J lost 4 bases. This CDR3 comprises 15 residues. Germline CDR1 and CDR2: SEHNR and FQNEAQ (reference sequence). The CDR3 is CASSPRTSGSYEQYF. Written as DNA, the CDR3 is TGTGCCAGCAGCCCGAGGACTAGCGGCTCTTACGAGCAGTACTTC.